This T cell receptor beta chain was identified in a study of OX40 agonist ivuxolimab in advanced cancers. Across the study: A mean age of about 59 years, range roughly 20 to 85, was recorded, and around 85% were male. Findings and caveats of the study: Averaging showed that CD8+ T cells had more expanded clones than CD4+ did.

The V end lost 7 bases, the J end lost 2 bases, and 17 bases lay between the germline ends. In germline, CDR1 is SNHLY, CDR2 FYNNEI. The CDR3 has 15 residues. TCRdb's table, derived via immunoSEQ multiplex PCR, lists solely in-frame clones and lacks some. The data show about 51,000 clones, about nine tenths seen once. About this clone: What it binds is not known.

The specimen comprised CD4+ or CD8+ T cells sorted from blood, sampled in a trial of the OX40 agonist ivuxolimab. This chain links TRBV2 with TRBJ1-1; D may be TRBD1 (5 bases). The sequence derives from an adult with an advanced solid tumor such as melanoma, head and neck, liver or kidney cancer. The CDR3 DNA sequence: TGTGCCAGCAAGGCCACCCATCAGGGAAACACTGAAGCTTTCTTT. It codes for CASKATHQGNTEAFF.